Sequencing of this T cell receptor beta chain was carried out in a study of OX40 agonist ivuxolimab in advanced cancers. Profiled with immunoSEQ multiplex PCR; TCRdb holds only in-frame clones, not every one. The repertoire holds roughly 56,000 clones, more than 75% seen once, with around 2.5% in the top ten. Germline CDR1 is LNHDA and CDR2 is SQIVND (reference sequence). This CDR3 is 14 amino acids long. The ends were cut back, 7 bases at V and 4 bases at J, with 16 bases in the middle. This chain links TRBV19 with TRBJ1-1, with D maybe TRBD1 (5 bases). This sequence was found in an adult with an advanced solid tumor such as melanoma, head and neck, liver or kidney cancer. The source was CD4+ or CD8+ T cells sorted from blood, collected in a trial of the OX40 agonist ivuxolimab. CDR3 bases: TGTGCCAGTACTTTCCGGGGGTTGGGCACTGAAGCTTTCTTT. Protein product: CASTFRGLGTEAFF.